This TCR beta chain derives from a study of response to subunit inactivated influenza vaccine (dated by TCRdb to between 2017 and 2018). Looking at the study overall: The study used deep quantitative T cell receptor repertoire profiling to track responses to a trivalent subunit inactivated influenza vaccine. Study-wide conclusions, independent of this receptor: According to the authors, only a limited number of new T cells may be recruited by each seasonal influenza vaccination.

The sample's time point, from its label and the paper: 45 days after influenza vaccine administration. The library relied on RT-PCR. The sequencing machine was an Illumina HiSeq 2500. TCRdb itself trimmed the public reads at Q25 with fastp, ran MiXCR and retained productive beta chains. Each record represents a unique CDR3 protein, reported with the most common genes and DNA among its rows. This sample comprises 450,000 to 500,000 distinct CDR3 sequences, 9.5% to 12% of them detected only once. About an eighth of the sample is held by the ten biggest clonotypes. Comment on this clonotype: What antigen it recognizes has not been identified. Qualities for individual bases were not recorded, and no much larger clone is one base off.

This specimen was PBMCs from blood, taken 35 to 45 days after vaccination. This TCR was recovered from a man in his fifties who received an inactivated influenza vaccine. Donor details come from another sample of the same person, matched by shared clones.

The CDR3 reads as follows: CASSVGTSEFYEQYF. The nucleotide sequence is TGTGCCAGCAGCGTCGGGACTAGTGAGTTTTACGAGCAGTACTTC. The rearranged chain carries TRBV7-9 and TRBJ2-7, and 8 junction bases match TRBD2. V lost 5 bases and J lost 4 bases, and the count of bases not matched to a germline gene is 10. Its CDR3 holds 15 amino acids, cysteine through phenylalanine. Only the CDR3 region is kept as DNA, spanning 45 bases read in frame from base 1. CDR1 SEHNR and CDR2 FQNEAQ were looked up in the germline V gene (reference sequence).